The entry below gives a single T cell receptor (beta chain) sequence along with its context. V was clipped by 3 bases and J by 10 bases; unmatched bases: 14. Germline V gene sequence: CDR1 DFQATT, CDR2 SNEGSKA (reference sequence). The length of the CDR3 is 15 residues. Here immunoSEQ multiplex PCR was the method, and the copy in TCRdb shows in-frame clones only, minus some. The data show 100,000 to 150,000 clones, approximately 85% seen once. This sample was included in a study of blood T cell repertoires in COVID-19. On the study more broadly: PBMCs, B-cell-depleted T cells, or T cells were the source of the cDNA or gDNA that made up the material.

This TCR came from an elderly woman with COVID-19, enrolled during active disease. This chain uses TRBV20-1 with TRBJ1-1; 10 nucleotides line up with TRBD1. The material sequenced was peripheral blood. The CDR3 protein is CSASATGTGASLAFF. Written as DNA, the CDR3 is TGCAGTGCTAGTGCGACCGGGACAGGGGCCAGTTTAGCTTTCTTT.